This passage covers 20 T cell receptor beta chains from one sample sequenced in a study of blood T cells in healthy people across ages. Next came a second PCR, run for about 6 to 12 cycles, which used a sample-barcoded 5' primer along with a J-beta primer mix. TCRdb reprocessed the 5' RACE reads with MiXCR, giving one entry per CDR3 protein. Here the sample spans 700,000 to 850,000 distinct CDR3 sequences, about 36% being singletons. Material for sequencing was blood. These receptors all come from a man aged 18-30 years in good health.

This clonotype has more than one count but fewer than ten. The gene calls are TRBV4-3 and TRBJ2-7; D perhaps matches TRBD2 (7 bases). Germline V CDR1 and CDR2: LGHNA, YSLEER. The CDR3 is made up of 15 amino acids. V shed 0 bases and J shed 7 bases, with 16 bases lying between them. CDR3 sequence (DNA): TGCGCCAGCAGCCAAGAGGGGGGGACAATCAATGAGCAGTACTTC. Translated, it gives CASSQEGGTINEQYF.

This clonotype came up a few times. The chain recombines TRBV20-1 with TRBJ1-2; D is uncertain. The CDR3 consists of 13 residues. Trimming left V 3 bases short and J 0 bases short, with 8 bases between. Germline V gives CDR1 DFQATT, CDR2 SNEGSKA (reference sequence). The CDR3 protein is CSASDAANYGYTF. CDR3 DNA: TGCAGTGCTAGTGATGCGGCTAACTATGGCTACACCTTC.

The chain combines TRBV12-3 or TRBV12-4 with TRBJ1-1, with 9 bases matching TRBD1. This CDR3 spans 16 amino acids. With 6 bases clipped from V and 1 base from J, the junction kept 9 bases outside the gene matches. In DNA form, the CDR3 reads TGTGCCAGCAGCCCGTTGCGGGACAGGGCGAACACTGAAGCTTTCTTT. This gives the protein CASSPLRDRANTEAFF.

This clonotype was picked up a small number of times. The chain recombines TRBV20-1 with TRBJ1-2; possible D gene TRBD1, 5 bases. The V and J ends lost 1 base and 8 bases respectively, with 11 bases between them. This CDR3 is built from 12 residues. Germline V gene sequence: CDR1 DFQATT, CDR2 SNEGSKA (reference sequence). The chain's CDR3 is CSARAAGYGYTF. CDR3 DNA sequence: TGCAGTGCTAGAGCAGCAGGGTACGGCTACACCTTC.

This clonotype was picked up a small number of times. The gene calls are TRBV6-2 or TRBV6-3 and TRBJ2-7; no definite D call. This CDR3 is built from 12 residues. Germline V gives CDR1 MNHEY, CDR2 SVGEGT. The V end lost 5 bases, the J end lost 6 bases, and 11 bases lay between the germline ends. The CDR3: CASSTLVGEQYF. The CDR3 bases are TGTGCCAGCAGTACGTTGGTTGGCGAGCAGTACTTC.

The gene calls are TRBV20-1 and TRBJ1-5; no clear D. The CDR3 covers 13 residues. Trimming took off 6 bases at V and 4 bases at J, with 13 bases between the two ends. Germline CDR1 DFQATT, CDR2 SNEGSKA (reference sequence). The CDR3 protein is CSAAGGPNQPQHF. CDR3 bases: TGCAGTGCCGCCGGAGGGCCGAATCAGCCCCAGCATTTT.

The rearrangement uses TRBV28 and TRBJ2-1; maybe TRBD2 (5 bases). The DNA end lines up better with TRBJ2-7; the J call may be wrong. This CDR3 is 16 amino acids long. In germline, CDR1 is MDHEN, CDR2 SYDVKM. CDR3: CASSLAGGVSYNEQYF. CDR3 in DNA: TGTGCCAGCAGTTTAGCGGGCGGTGTTTCCTACAATGAGCAGTACTTC.

The V and J genes are TRBV6-2 or TRBV6-3 and TRBJ2-1, with D uncertain. This CDR3 is built from 13 residues. The V gene lost 0 bases and the J gene lost 5 bases, with 5 bases spanning the gap. CDR1 is MNHEY, CDR2 SVGEGT, per germline. CDR3 DNA: TGTGCCAGCAGTTACTCTGGGAACAATGAGCAGTTCTTC. Translating it yields CASSYSGNNEQFF.

This clonotype has more than one count but fewer than ten. The chain combines TRBV7-9 with TRBJ1-5; the match to TRBD1 covers 7 bases. V lost 5 bases and J lost 1; bases outside the gene matches: 14. This CDR3 region has 18 residues. Per the germline V gene, CDR1 is SEHNR and CDR2 is FQNEAQ (reference sequence). This CDR3 is CASSHTTGKRLSNQPQHF. CDR3 bases: TGTGCCAGCAGCCATACGACAGGGAAAAGGTTAAGCAATCAGCCCCAGCATTTT.

The chain carries TRBV5-1 and TRBJ2-3, with a weak D call TRBD2 (5 bases). Germline loops: CDR1 SGHRS, CDR2 YFSETQ. This CDR3 region has 15 residues. V was trimmed by 0 bases and J by 2 bases, leaving 10 bases between them. The CDR3 protein is CASSLESGDTDTQYF. The CDR3 nucleotides are TGCGCCAGCAGCTTGGAAAGCGGAGACACAGATACGCAGTATTTT.

This clonotype was picked up many times. CDR3 DNA sequence: TGTGCCAGCAGCCCGGCGGGCGCAGGATATGGCTACACCTTC. Translating gives CASSPAGAGYGYTF. The J gene is TRBJ1-2, the V gene TRBV12-3 or TRBV12-4; D gene uncertain. The CDR3 length is 14 residues. V was pared by 6 bases and J by 5 bases, with 16 bases between.

This clonotype was recorded many times. The V gene is TRBV20-1, the J gene TRBJ1-2; D call uncertain. CDR3 size: 13 residues. Germline values: CDR1 DFQATT, CDR2 SNEGSKA (reference sequence). Trimming pared 5 bases from V and 4 bases from J, leaving 14 bases between. In nucleotides, the CDR3 is TGCAGTGCTCCCCTGTCAGGCCTCTATGGCTACACCTTC. It yields the protein CSAPLSGLYGYTF.

The rearrangement links TRBV28 to TRBJ2-3; D gene unclear. Germline V gene lookup returns CDR1 MDHEN and CDR2 SYDVKM. Trimming took 6 bases from V and 4 from J, leaving 8 bases between them. The CDR3 covers 12 residues. The CDR3 DNA is TGTGCCAGCAGACGGGCCGCAGATACGCAGTATTTT. Protein product: CASRRAADTQYF.

The CDR3 DNA reads as TGTGCCAGCAATTCTGACGGCCCCCGGACCGGGGAGCTGTTTTTT. It codes for CASNSDGPRTGELFF. This rearrangement joins TRBV6-6 to TRBJ2-2; D ambiguous. This CDR3 contains 15 residues. With 7 bases removed from V and 5 bases from J, the gap between germline ends came to 17 bases. From germline, CDR1 is MNHNY and CDR2 SVGAGI (reference sequence).

Note on this clonotype: This could be a read error, since a much larger clone is one nucleotide away. This rearrangement joins TRBV4-2 to TRBJ2-1; 10 bases are shared with TRBD1. This CDR3 spans 17 amino acids. Germline trimming cut 4 bases from V and 4 bases from J; bases unmatched to any gene: 10. Germline-derived CDR1 and CDR2 are LGHNA and YNFKEQ. The CDR3 DNA is TGTGCCAGCAGCCTCGGGACAGGGGTCTTTGGGTACAATGAGCAGTTCTTC. It is translated as CASSLGTGVFGYNEQFF.

V gene TRBV12-3 or TRBV12-4 combines with J gene TRBJ1-5; no clear D gene. CDR3 length equals 14 residues. The V end was cut by 3 bases, the J end by 7 bases, with 13 bases between. This CDR3 is CASSFVGKRQPQHF. For the CDR3, the DNA is TGTGCCAGCAGTTTCGTGGGGAAGCGGCAGCCCCAGCATTTT.

This clonotype has at least ten counts. This chain connects TRBV20-1 to TRBJ2-3; D tentatively fits TRBD1 or TRBD2 (6 bases each). The CDR3 covers 15 residues. CDR1 and CDR2 (germline): DFQATT, SNEGSKA (reference sequence). V lost 3 bases and J lost 3, with 16 bases in between. The CDR3 protein is CSASTARGPTDTQYF. DNA of the CDR3: TGCAGTGCTAGTACGGCCCGGGGGCCTACAGATACGCAGTATTTT.

CDR3 nucleotides: TGTGCCAGCAGCTTTTTTTCAGGGGAAACAGATACGCAGTATTTT. Amino acids: CASSFFSGETDTQYF. The gene calls are TRBV7-8 and TRBJ2-3, with D perhaps matching TRBD1 (6 bases). The CDR3 runs to 15 residues. Germline CDR1 reads SGHVS; CDR2 reads FQNEAQ. Trimming removed 3 bases from V and 3 bases from J, with 13 bases in between.

The genes are TRBV7-9 and TRBJ1-5; D remains unclear. Trimming pared 1 base from V and 3 bases from J, leaving 7 bases between. In germline, CDR1 is SEHNR, CDR2 FQNEAQ (reference sequence). The length of the CDR3 is 14 residues. The CDR3 DNA sequence: TGTGCCAGCAGCTTAGGGCGGACCAATCAGCCCCAGCATTTT. Its translation: CASSLGRTNQPQHF.

This CDR3 is CASSLARGGGAGDTQYF. DNA of the CDR3: TGCGCCAGCAGCTTGGCCCGTGGCGGGGGGGCCGGAGATACGCAGTATTTT. The chain is built from TRBV5-1 and TRBJ2-3; 9 positions agree with TRBD2. CDR3 length: 17 amino acids. The J segment lost 5 bases and the V segment lost 0 bases, leaving 10 bases of the junction unmatched. Germline V gives CDR1 SGHRS, CDR2 YFSETQ.